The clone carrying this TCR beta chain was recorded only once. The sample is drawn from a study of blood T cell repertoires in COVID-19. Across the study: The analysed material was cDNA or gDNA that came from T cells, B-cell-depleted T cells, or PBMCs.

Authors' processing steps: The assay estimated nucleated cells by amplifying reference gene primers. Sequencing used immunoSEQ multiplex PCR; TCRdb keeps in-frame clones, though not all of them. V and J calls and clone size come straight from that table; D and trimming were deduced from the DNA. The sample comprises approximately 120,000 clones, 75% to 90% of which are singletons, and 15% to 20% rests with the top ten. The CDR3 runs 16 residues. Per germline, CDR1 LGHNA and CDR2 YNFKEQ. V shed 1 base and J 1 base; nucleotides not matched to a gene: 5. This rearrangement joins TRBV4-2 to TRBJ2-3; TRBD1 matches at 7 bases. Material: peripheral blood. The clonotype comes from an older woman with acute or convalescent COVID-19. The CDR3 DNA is TGTGCCAGCAGCCAAGGTACAGGGGCTGGCACAGATACGCAGTATTTT. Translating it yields CASSQGTGAGTDTQYF.